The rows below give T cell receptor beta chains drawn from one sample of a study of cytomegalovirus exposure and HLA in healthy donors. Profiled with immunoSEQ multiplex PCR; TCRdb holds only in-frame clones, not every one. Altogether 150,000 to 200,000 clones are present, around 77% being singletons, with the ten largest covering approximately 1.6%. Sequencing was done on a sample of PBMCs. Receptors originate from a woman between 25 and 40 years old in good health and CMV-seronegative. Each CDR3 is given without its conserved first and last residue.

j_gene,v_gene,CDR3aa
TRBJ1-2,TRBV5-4,ASSMANYGYP
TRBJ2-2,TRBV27,ASSLSRTGWAGELF
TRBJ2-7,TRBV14,ASSRSTSGYEQY
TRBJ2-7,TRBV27,ASSLGGRVGEQY
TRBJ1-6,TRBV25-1,ASSEWVGDNSPLH
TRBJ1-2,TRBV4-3,ASSQDRRTSYGYT
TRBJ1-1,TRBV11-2,ASSRGENTEAF
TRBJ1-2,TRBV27,ASSLSSGEYGYP
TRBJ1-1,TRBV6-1,ASSELGRGPNTEAF
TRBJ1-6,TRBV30,AWSGRGLDNSPLH
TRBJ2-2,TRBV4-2,ASSQELLEGTGELF
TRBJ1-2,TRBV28,ASSPPTGGYGYT
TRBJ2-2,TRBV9,ASSVDPGQVNTGELF
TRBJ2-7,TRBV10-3,AISEPPGGQGNRYEQY
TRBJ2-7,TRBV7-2,ASSLVVSGSSYEQY
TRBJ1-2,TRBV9,ASSKGGLRGYT
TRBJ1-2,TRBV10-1,ASSDRGSYGYT
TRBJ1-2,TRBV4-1,ASSQVGVAVSGIYGYT
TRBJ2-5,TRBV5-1,ASSPGLATETQY
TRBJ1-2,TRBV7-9,ASSDLGSYGYT
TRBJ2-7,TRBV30,AWQTISGSNEQY
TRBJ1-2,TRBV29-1,SVGGQGAWDGYT
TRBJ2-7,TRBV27,ASSLRWSYEQY
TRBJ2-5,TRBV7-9,ASTRTGKETQY
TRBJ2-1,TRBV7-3,ASSFLAGAANEQF
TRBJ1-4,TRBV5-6,ASSPLFATNEKLF
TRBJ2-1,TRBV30,AWMASAYNEQF
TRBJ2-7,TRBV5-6,ASSLRGQWSSYEQY
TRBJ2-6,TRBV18,ASSPRTGPSGANVLT
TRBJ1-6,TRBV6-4,ASLSPRQTNSPLH
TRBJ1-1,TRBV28,ASSFASEPYTEAF
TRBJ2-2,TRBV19,ASNPTANTGELF
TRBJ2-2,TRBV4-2,ASSQEGRVLAGAGGELF
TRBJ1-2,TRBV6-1,ASSEVDKWDPNYGYT
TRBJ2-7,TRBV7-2,ASSPSSYEQY
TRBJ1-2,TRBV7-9,ASSQTGSDGYT
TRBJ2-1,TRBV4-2,ASSQVNSGGALNGNEQF
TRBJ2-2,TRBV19,ATDQGFGGNTGELF
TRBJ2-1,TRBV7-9,SSHGTSGNYEQF
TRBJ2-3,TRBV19,ASSTTTGSGTQY
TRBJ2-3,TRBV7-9,ASSLGGADTQY
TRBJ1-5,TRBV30,AWTDRGGQPQH
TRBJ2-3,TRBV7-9,ASSLGGGGIGTDTQY
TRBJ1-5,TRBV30,AWSVQDREDQPQH
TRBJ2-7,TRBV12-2,ASRLGKVRDRASSYEQY
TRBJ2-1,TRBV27,ASSFTVAGGLSNEQF
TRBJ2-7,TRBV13,ASSGTGDRYEQY
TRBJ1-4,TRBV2,ASSEGQLNEKLF
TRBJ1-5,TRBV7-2,ASSLRGNQPQH
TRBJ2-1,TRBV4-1,ASSQEMTTSGGNEQF
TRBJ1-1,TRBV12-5,ASGLVKARVEGTEAF
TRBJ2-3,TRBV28,ASSLAGLAMTSTDTQY
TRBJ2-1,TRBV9,ASSRAGGLFDEQF
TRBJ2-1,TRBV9,ASSVVPLTGGNNEQF
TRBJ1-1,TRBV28,ASSLGRGIGEAF
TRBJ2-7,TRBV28,ASRTGGFYEQY
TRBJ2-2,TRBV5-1,ASSVILAGLNTGELF